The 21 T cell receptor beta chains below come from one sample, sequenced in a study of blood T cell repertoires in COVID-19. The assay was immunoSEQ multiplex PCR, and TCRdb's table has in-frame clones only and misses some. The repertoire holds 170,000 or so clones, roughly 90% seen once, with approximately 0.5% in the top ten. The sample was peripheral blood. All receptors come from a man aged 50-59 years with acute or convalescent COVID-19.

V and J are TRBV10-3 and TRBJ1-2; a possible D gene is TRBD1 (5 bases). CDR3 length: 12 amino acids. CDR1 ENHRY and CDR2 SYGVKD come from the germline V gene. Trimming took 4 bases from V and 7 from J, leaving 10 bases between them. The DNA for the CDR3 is TGTGCCATCAGTGTTCAAAGGGGTGGCTACACCTTC. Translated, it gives CAISVQRGGYTF.

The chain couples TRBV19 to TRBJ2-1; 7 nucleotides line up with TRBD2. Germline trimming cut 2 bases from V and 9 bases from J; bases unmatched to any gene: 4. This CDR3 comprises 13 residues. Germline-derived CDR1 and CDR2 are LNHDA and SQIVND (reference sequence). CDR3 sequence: CASSIMGGGEQFF. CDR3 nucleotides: TGTGCCAGTAGTATAATGGGGGGGGGTGAGCAGTTCTTC.

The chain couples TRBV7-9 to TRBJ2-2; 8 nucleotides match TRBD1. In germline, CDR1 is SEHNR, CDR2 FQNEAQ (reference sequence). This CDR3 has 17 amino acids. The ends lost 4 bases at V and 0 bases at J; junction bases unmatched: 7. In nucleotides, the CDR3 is TGTGCCAGCAGCTCCTCTCCGGGACAGGCGAACACCGGGGAGCTGTTTTTT. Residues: CASSSSPGQANTGELFF.

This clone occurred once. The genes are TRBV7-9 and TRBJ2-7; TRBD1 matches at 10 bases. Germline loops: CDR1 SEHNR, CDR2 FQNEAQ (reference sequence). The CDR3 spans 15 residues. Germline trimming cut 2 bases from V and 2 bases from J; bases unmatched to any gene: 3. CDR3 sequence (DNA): TGTGCCAGCAGCTTACTAGGACAGGGGGCCTACGAGCAGTACTTC. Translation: CASSLLGQGAYEQYF.

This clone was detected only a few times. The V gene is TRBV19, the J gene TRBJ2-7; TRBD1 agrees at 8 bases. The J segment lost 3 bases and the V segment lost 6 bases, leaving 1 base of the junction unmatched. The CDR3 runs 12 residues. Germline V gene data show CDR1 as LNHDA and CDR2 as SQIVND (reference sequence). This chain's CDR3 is CASRDRDYEQYF. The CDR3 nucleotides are TGTGCCAGTAGGGACAGGGACTACGAGCAGTACTTC.

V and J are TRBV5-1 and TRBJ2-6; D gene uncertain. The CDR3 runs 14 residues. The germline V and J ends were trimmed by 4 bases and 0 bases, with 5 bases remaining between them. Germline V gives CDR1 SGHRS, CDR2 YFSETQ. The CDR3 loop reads CASSGLSGANVLTF. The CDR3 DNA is TGCGCCAGCAGCGGCCTCTCTGGGGCCAACGTCCTGACTTTC. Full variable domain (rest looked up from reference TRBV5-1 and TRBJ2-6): KAGVTQTPRYLIKTRGQQVTLSCSPISGHRSVSWYQQTPGQGLQFLFEYFSETQRNKGNFPGRFSGRQFSNSRSEMNVSTLELGDSALYLCASSGLSGANVLTFGAGSRLTVL.

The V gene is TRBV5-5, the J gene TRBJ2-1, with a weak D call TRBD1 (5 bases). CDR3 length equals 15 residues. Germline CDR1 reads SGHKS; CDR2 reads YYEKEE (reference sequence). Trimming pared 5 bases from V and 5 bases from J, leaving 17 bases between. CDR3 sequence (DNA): TGTGCCAGCAGGACGACAGTGGGAAGCAACAATGAGCAGTTCTTC. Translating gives CASRTTVGSNNEQFF.

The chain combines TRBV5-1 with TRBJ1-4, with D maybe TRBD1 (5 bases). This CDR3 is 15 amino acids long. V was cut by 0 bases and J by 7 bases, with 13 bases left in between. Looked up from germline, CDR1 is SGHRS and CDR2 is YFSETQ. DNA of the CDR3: TGCGCCAGCAGCTTGGATGGTAGGGGTCGTGAAAAACTGTTTTTT. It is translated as CASSLDGRGREKLFF.

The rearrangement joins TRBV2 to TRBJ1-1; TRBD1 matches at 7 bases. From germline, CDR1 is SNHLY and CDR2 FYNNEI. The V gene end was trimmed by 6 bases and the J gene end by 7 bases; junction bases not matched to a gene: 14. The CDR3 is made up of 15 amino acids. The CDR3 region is CASSKGQALSNEAFF. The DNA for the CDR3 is TGTGCCAGCAGCAAAGGACAGGCCCTATCAAATGAAGCTTTCTTT.

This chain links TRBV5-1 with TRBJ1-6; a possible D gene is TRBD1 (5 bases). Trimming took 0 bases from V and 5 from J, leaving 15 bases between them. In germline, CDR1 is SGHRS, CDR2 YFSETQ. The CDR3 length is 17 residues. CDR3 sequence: CASSLGGAGRNNSPLHF. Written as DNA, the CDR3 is TGCGCCAGCAGCTTGGGAGGAGCGGGACGGAATAATTCACCCCTCCACTTT.

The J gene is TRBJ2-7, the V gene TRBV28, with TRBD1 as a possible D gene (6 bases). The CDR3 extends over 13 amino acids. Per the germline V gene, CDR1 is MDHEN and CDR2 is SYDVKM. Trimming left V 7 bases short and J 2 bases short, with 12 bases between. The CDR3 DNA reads TGTGCCAGCACCCGACAGGTCCCCTACGAGCAGTACTTC. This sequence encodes CASTRQVPYEQYF.

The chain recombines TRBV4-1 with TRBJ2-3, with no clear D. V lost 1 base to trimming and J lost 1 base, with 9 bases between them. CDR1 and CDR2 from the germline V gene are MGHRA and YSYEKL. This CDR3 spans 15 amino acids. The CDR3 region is CASSQVLLGTDTQYF. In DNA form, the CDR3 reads TGCGCCAGCAGCCAAGTTCTACTTGGCACAGATACGCAGTATTTT.

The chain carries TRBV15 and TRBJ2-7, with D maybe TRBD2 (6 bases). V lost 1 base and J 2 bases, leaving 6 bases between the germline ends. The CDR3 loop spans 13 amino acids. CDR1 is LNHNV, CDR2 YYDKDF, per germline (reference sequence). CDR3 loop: CATSRASAYEQYF. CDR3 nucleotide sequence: TGTGCCACCAGCAGAGCTAGCGCCTACGAGCAGTACTTC.

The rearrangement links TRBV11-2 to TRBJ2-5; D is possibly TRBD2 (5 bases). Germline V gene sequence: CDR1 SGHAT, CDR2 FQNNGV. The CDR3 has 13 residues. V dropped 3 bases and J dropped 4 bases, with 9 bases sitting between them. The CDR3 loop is CASSLEVGETQYF. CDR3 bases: TGTGCCAGCAGCTTGGAGGTGGGAGAGACCCAGTACTTC.

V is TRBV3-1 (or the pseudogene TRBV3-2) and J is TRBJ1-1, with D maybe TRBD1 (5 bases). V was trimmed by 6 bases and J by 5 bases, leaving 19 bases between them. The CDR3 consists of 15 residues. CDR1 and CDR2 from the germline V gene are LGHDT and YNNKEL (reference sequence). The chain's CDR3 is CASSLIDRIGTEAFF. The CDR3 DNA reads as TGTGCCAGCAGTCTAATTGACAGAATAGGTACTGAAGCTTTCTTT.

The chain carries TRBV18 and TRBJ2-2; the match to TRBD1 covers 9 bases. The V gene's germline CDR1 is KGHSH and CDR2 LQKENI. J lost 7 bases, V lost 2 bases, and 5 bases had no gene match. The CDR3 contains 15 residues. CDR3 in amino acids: CASSPTGQGNGELFF. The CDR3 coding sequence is TGTGCCAGCTCACCAACCGGACAGGGGAACGGGGAGCTGTTTTTT.

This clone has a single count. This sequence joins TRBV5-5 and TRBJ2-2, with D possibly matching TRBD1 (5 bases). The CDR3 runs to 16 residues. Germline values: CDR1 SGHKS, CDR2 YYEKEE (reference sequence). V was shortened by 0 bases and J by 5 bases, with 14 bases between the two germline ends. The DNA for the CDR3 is TGTGCCAGCAGCTTGGCAGGGCTACAAACTACCGGGGAGCTGTTTTTT. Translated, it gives CASSLAGLQTTGELFF.

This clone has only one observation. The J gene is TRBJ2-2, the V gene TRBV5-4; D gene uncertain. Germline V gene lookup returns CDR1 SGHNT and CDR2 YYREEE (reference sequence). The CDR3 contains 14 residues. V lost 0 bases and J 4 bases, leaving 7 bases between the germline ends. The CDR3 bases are TGTGCCAGCAGCTTGGAAGTCGGCACCGGGGAGCTGTTTTTT. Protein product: CASSLEVGTGELFF.

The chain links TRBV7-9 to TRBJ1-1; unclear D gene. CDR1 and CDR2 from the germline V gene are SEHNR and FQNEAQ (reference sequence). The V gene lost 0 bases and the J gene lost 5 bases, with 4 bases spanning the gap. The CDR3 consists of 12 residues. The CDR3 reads CASSLAQTEAFF. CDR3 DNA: TGTGCCAGCAGCTTAGCTCAGACTGAAGCTTTCTTT.

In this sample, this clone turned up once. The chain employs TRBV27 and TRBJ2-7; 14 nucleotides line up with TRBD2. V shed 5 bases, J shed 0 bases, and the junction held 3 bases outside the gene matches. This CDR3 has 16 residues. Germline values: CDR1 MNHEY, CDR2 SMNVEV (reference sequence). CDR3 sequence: CASSPGLAGGSYEQYF. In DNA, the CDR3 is TGTGCCAGCAGTCCCGGACTAGCGGGAGGCTCCTACGAGCAGTACTTC.

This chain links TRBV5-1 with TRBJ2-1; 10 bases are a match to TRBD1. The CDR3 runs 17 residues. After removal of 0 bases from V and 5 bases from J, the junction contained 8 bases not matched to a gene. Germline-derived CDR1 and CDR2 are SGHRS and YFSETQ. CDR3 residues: CASSLVLGTGENNEQFF. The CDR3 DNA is TGCGCCAGCAGCTTGGTATTGGGGACAGGGGAGAACAATGAGCAGTTCTTC.